This TCR beta chain stems from a study of blood T cell repertoires in COVID-19. Overall study context: COVID-19 samples collected from the United States, Italy and Spain covered acute and convalescent phases. T cells, B-cell-depleted T cells, or PBMCs supplied cDNA or gDNA.

The germline CDR1 and CDR2 sequences are KGHSH and LQKENI. Trimming at V came to 1 base and at J to 3 bases, leaving 5 bases not matched to a gene. CDR3 length: 15 amino acids. Original processing methods: Estimation of nucleated cell counts relied on the amplification of reference gene primers. Generated by immunoSEQ multiplex PCR, the TCRdb table keeps only in-frame clones and is missing some. That table is the source of V, J and clone size, and D and trimming were worked out from the DNA. The sample has 300,000 to 400,000 clones, around 91% seen once; the top ten hold around 3.3%. The source is a woman aged 18-35 years who had recovered from COVID-19. Sequencing used peripheral blood. V gene TRBV18 combines with J gene TRBJ2-5; 7 nucleotides match TRBD1. The CDR3, as DNA: TGTGCCAGCTCACCACTCAGACAGGGAGAAGAGACCCAGTACTTC. Encoded protein: CASSPLRQGEETQYF.